This T cell receptor (beta chain) was recovered during a study of blood T cell repertoires in COVID-19. Looking at the study overall: Researchers got acute and convalescent COVID-19 samples from the United States, Italy and Spain. Nucleic acid was either cDNA or gDNA, and it came from T cells, B-cell-depleted T cells, or PBMCs.

The CDR3 extends over 14 amino acids. Trimming left V 3 bases short and J 8 bases short, with 13 bases between. CDR1 is SNHLY and CDR2 is FYNNEI in the germline V gene. Original handling: Amplifying reference gene primers gave estimates of nucleated cell counts. TCRdb keeps only in-frame clones here, not all; method: immunoSEQ multiplex PCR. The V and J calls and the clone size are those of that table, but D and trimming were determined from the DNA. The table includes about 120,000 clones, approximately 89% detected once. This clone has only one observation. The V and J genes are TRBV2 and TRBJ1-4; weak D call: TRBD1 (5 bases). This clonotype was obtained from a man aged 40-55 years with acute or convalescent COVID-19. Sequenced input: peripheral blood. The CDR3: CASSDWAQAEKLFF. CDR3 bases: TGTGCCAGCAGTGATTGGGCACAGGCGGAAAAACTGTTTTTT.